These 22 T cell receptor beta chains originate from one sample sequenced in a study of cytomegalovirus exposure and HLA in healthy donors. PCR was performed using 60 Vbeta and 13 Jbeta primers. The repertoire was sequenced with immunoSEQ multiplex PCR; TCRdb's copy has only in-frame clones and lacks some. The repertoire holds 150,000 to 180,000 clones, with roughly 79% as singletons. Sequencing was carried out using PBMCs. The receptors shown here come from a man aged 18 to 29 in good health and CMV-seronegative.

The rearrangement links TRBV28 to TRBJ2-7; 7 nucleotides match TRBD1. CDR3 length: 16 residues. The V and J ends lost 5 bases and 1 base, in that order; junction bases with no gene match: 11. Germline V gives CDR1 MDHEN, CDR2 SYDVKM. DNA of the CDR3: TGTGCCAGCAGTCCGACCCGGGACAGACCATCCTACGAGCAGTACGTC. This sequence encodes CASSPTRDRPSYEQYV.

On this clone itself: A read error may account for a junction end that differs from germline. The chain employs TRBV2 and TRBJ2-2, with 8 positions matching TRBD1. The CDR3 is 17 residues long. Germline V gene lookup returns CDR1 SNHLY and CDR2 FYNNEI. This CDR3 reads CASSAQTGALNAGELFF. DNA of the CDR3: TGTGCCAGCAGTGCCCAGACAGGGGCACTGAACGCCGGGGAGCTGTTTTTT.

The CDR3 DNA sequence: TGTGCCAGCAGCCTGGGGGGGGCTAGCGGTTACGAGCAGTACTTC. Translating gives CASSLGGASGYEQYF. The chain links TRBV13 to TRBJ2-7; D might be TRBD2 (7 bases). V lost 5 bases, J lost 4 bases, and 18 bases lay in between. The CDR3 covers 15 residues. Per germline, CDR1 PRHDT and CDR2 FYEKMQ (reference sequence). The full variable domain, in which reference TRBV13 and TRBJ2-7 provide the parts outside the CDR3, is AAGVIQSPRHLIKEKRETATLKCYPIPRHDTVYWYQQGPGQDPQFLISFYEKMQSDKGSIPDRFSAQQFSDYHSELNMSSLELGDSALYFCASSLGGASGYEQYFGPGTRLTVT.

This chain links TRBV5-1 with TRBJ1-6, with a weak D call TRBD1 (6 bases). The germline CDR1 and CDR2 sequences are SGHRS and YFSETQ. This CDR3 contains 14 residues. V was cut by 0 bases and J by 10 bases, with 11 bases left in between. The CDR3 DNA reads TGCGCCAGCAGCTTGGCCAGGGGACACTCACCCCTCCACTTT. Protein sequence: CASSLARGHSPLHF.

This clone turned up a few times. The V gene is TRBV18, the J gene TRBJ1-6; no reliable D call. The V gene lost 1 base and the J gene lost 1 base, with 8 bases spanning the gap. CDR1 and CDR2 from the germline V gene are KGHSH and LQKENI. The CDR3 spans 16 residues. The CDR3 here is CASSPRPNSYNSPLHF. The CDR3 DNA reads as TGTGCCAGCTCACCACGGCCAAATTCCTATAATTCACCCCTCCACTTT.

This clone was recorded once. CDR3 nucleotide sequence: TGTGCCACGGGGAATACAGGGGGGGCCAAAGATACGCAGTATTTT. This codes for CATGNTGGAKDTQYF. V and J are TRBV25-1 and TRBJ2-3, with TRBD1 as a possible D gene (8 bases). The CDR3 length is 15 residues. Germline CDR1 and CDR2: MGHDK and SYGVNS. V was clipped by 10 bases and J by 5 bases, with 22 bases between them. Combining the CDR3 with reference TRBV25-1 and TRBJ2-3 gives the whole variable domain EADIYQTPRYLVIGTGKKITLECSQTMGHDKMYWYQQDPGMELHLIHYSYGVNSTEKGDLSSESTVSRIRTEHFPLTLESARPSHTSQYLCATGNTGGAKDTQYFGPGTRLTVL.

The rearrangement joins TRBV2 to TRBJ2-3, with 10 positions matching TRBD2. The CDR3 has 16 amino acids. Germline V gene lookup returns CDR1 SNHLY and CDR2 FYNNEI. Trimming took 3 bases from V and 7 from J; bases not matched to a gene: 10. CDR3 nucleotides: TGTGCCAGCAGTGAGGGAGCTAGCGGGGGCGGGCATACGCAGTATTTT. Protein product: CASSEGASGGGHTQYF.

This clone occurred a few times. The chain couples TRBV28 to TRBJ1-6, with a tentative D call TRBD1 (5 bases). Trimming took off 6 bases at V and 6 bases at J, with 12 bases between the two ends. Germline V lookup: CDR1 MDHEN, CDR2 SYDVKM. The CDR3 is 14 amino acids. CDR3: CASRLGLINSPLHF. For the CDR3, the DNA is TGTGCCAGCAGATTGGGACTGATTAATTCACCCCTCCACTTT.

V and J are TRBV10-3 and TRBJ2-2; 8 bases line up with TRBD1. Trimming took 11 bases from V and 4 from J; bases not matched to a gene: 9. This CDR3 is 14 amino acids long. Per the germline V gene, CDR1 is ENHRY and CDR2 is SYGVKD. The CDR3 sequence: CASMQGALTGELFF. The CDR3 DNA follows: TGTGCCTCGATGCAGGGGGCTCTCACCGGGGAGCTGTTTTTT.

The rearrangement links TRBV6-5 to TRBJ2-5; 7 nucleotides match TRBD1. V lost 6 bases and J lost 1; bases outside the gene matches: 5. The CDR3 totals 14 residues. Germline CDR1 reads MNHEY; CDR2 reads SVGAGI. CDR3 loop: CASSRQGVQETQYF. In DNA form, the CDR3 reads TGTGCCAGCAGCCGACAGGGCGTCCAAGAGACCCAGTACTTC.

The chain uses TRBV30 and TRBJ1-2; tentatively, D is TRBD1 (5 bases). This CDR3 contains 14 residues. Germline CDR1 and CDR2: GTSNPN and SVGIG (reference sequence). The V end was cut by 0 bases, the J end by 3 bases, with 11 bases between. The CDR3 nucleotides read TGTGCCTGGAGTGTCAAGGGGCTGGACTATGGCTACACCTTC. Residues: CAWSVKGLDYGYTF.

The chain recombines TRBV5-5 with TRBJ1-3, with TRBD1 identical over 7 bases. V dropped 0 bases and J dropped 2; count of bases not matched to a gene: 2. The V gene's germline CDR1 is SGHKS and CDR2 YYEKEE (reference sequence). The length of the CDR3 is 15 residues. The CDR3 region has the DNA TGTGCCAGCAGCTTGGTGACAGGGCCTGGAAACACCATATATTTT. This codes for CASSLVTGPGNTIYF.

CDR3 sequence: CASEGAAEAFF. The CDR3 bases are TGTGCCAGCGAGGGGGCAGCTGAAGCTTTCTTT. The genes are TRBV2 and TRBJ1-1; 7 positions agree with TRBD1. This CDR3 is 11 amino acids long. CDR1 is SNHLY, CDR2 FYNNEI, per germline. Unmatched junction bases numbered 3, after V lost 8 bases and J lost 6 bases.

V is TRBV27 and J is TRBJ1-6; D gene uncertain. Germline assignment: CDR1 MNHEY and CDR2 SMNVEV (reference sequence). The CDR3 extends over 17 amino acids. Trimming cost V 1 base and J 0 bases, with 10 bases left between them. DNA of the CDR3: TGTGCCAGCAGTTTATGGGAGCCCCTCTCCTATAATTCACCCCTCCACTTT. This encodes CASSLWEPLSYNSPLHF.

CDR3 loop: CASRMADQETQYF. In DNA form, the CDR3 reads TGTGCCAGCCGAATGGCGGACCAAGAGACCCAGTACTTC. The V call is TRBV6-5, the J call TRBJ2-5, with D unclear. V gave up 8 bases and J gave up 0 bases, with 10 bases separating them. The CDR3 has 13 residues. The germline CDR1 and CDR2 sequences are MNHEY and SVGAGI.

The chain recombines TRBV19 with TRBJ1-1; tentative D call: TRBD1 (5 bases). The V gene's germline CDR1 is LNHDA and CDR2 SQIVND (reference sequence). CDR3 size: 14 residues. V was shortened by 10 bases and J by 0 bases, with 15 bases between the two germline ends. CDR3 sequence: CATSNRLMNTEAFF. CDR3 bases: TGTGCCACCTCCAACAGGCTCATGAACACTGAAGCTTTCTTT.

The chain recombines TRBV19 with TRBJ2-7; D is perhaps TRBD2 (6 bases). Per the germline V gene, CDR1 is LNHDA and CDR2 is SQIVND (reference sequence). The CDR3 length is 16 residues. Deletions cut 3 bases from V and 4 bases from J, with 19 bases between. CDR3 protein: CASSILEGQAAYEQYF. CDR3 sequence (DNA): TGTGCCAGTAGTATTTTGGAGGGGCAGGCGGCATACGAGCAGTACTTC.

The chain is built from TRBV19 and TRBJ2-3, with D tentatively TRBD2 (6 bases). V was trimmed by 1 base and J by 0 bases, leaving 8 bases between them. CDR1 and CDR2 from the germline V gene are LNHDA and SQIVND (reference sequence). The CDR3 is 15 amino acids. Here the CDR3 reads CASSIGGTSTDTQYF. In DNA, the CDR3 is TGTGCCAGTAGTATAGGGGGGACTAGCACAGATACGCAGTATTTT.

The chain couples TRBV11-2 to TRBJ1-6; D might be TRBD1 (5 bases). Deletions cut 0 bases from V and 4 bases from J, with 7 bases between. CDR1 is SGHAT and CDR2 is FQNNGV in the germline V gene. The CDR3 covers 15 residues. In nucleotides, the CDR3 is TGTGCCAGCAGCTTAGATAGGGGATATAATTCACCCCTCCACTTT. Translated: CASSLDRGYNSPLHF. The whole variable domain, remainder taken from reference TRBV11-2 and TRBJ1-6, is EAGVAQSPRYKIIEKRQSVAFWCNPISGHATLYWYQQILGQGPKLLIQFQNNGVVDDSQLPKDRFSAERLKGVDSTLKIQPAKLEDSAVYLCASSLDRGYNSPLHFGNGTRLTVT.

A few counts support this clone. The chain employs TRBV7-9 and TRBJ1-6; D gene unclear. Between the trimmed V and J ends, which lost 4 bases and 10 bases, there was a span of 11 bases. Per the germline V gene, CDR1 is SEHNR and CDR2 is FQNEAQ (reference sequence). This CDR3 has 13 residues. In DNA form, the CDR3 reads TGTGCCAGCAGCTGGGCCGGGAACTCACCCCTCCACTTT. This sequence encodes CASSWAGNSPLHF.

This clone appeared a few times. This chain connects TRBV7-9 to TRBJ2-1; 10 bases agree with TRBD1. The CDR3 covers 16 residues. With 2 bases clipped from V and 7 bases from J, the junction kept 8 bases outside the gene matches. Germline-derived CDR1 and CDR2 are SEHNR and FQNEAQ (reference sequence). CDR3 sequence: CASSLNPRQGANEQFF. CDR3 bases: TGTGCCAGCAGCTTAAATCCTAGACAGGGGGCGAATGAGCAGTTCTTC.

This chain's CDR3 is CASSEEPRGNTIYF. DNA of the CDR3: TGTGCCAGCAGTGAGGAGCCCCGAGGAAACACCATATATTTT. This rearrangement joins TRBV9 to TRBJ1-3; no clear D gene. The germline V gene encodes CDR1 SGDLS and CDR2 YYNGEE. Trimming shortened V by 5 bases and J by 4 bases, and 13 bases separated the two germline ends. The CDR3 covers 14 residues.